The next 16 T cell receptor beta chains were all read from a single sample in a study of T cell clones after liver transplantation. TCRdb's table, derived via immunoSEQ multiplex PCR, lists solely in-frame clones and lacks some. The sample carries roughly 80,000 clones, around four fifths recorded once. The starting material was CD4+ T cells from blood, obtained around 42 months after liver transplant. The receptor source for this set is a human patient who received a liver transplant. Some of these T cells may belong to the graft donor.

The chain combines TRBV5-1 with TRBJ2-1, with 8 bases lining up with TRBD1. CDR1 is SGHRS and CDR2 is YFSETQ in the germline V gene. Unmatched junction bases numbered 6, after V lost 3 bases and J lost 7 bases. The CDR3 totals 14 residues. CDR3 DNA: TGCGCCAGCAGCTCATGGCAGGGGGCGAATGAGCAGTTCTTC. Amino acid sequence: CASSSWQGANEQFF. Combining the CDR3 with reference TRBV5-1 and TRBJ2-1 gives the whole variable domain KAGVTQTPRYLIKTRGQQVTLSCSPISGHRSVSWYQQTPGQGLQFLFEYFSETQRNKGNFPGRFSGRQFSNSRSEMNVSTLELGDSALYLCASSSWQGANEQFFGPGTRLTVL.

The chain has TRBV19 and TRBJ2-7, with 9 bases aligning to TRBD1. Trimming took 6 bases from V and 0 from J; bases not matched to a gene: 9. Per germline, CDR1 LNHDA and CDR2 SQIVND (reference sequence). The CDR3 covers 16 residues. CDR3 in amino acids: CASSLQGAGFSYEQYF. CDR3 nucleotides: TGTGCCAGTAGCTTACAGGGGGCGGGATTCTCCTACGAGCAGTACTTC.

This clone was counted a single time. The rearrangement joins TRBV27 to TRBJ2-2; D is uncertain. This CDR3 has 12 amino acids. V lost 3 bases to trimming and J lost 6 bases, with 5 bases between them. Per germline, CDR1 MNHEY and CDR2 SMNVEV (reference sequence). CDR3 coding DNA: TGTGCCAGCAGTTTTAATTCCGGGGAGCTGTTTTTT. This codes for CASSFNSGELFF.

In DNA, the CDR3 is TGTGCCAGCAGCAATTCCGGGACTAGCGTCGACAATGAGCAGTTCTTC. Translating it yields CASSNSGTSVDNEQFF. The chain employs TRBV28 and TRBJ2-1, with 10 bases fitting TRBD2. Germline trimming cut 6 bases from V and 5 bases from J; bases unmatched to any gene: 10. Per germline, CDR1 MDHEN and CDR2 SYDVKM. The CDR3 is 16 amino acids.

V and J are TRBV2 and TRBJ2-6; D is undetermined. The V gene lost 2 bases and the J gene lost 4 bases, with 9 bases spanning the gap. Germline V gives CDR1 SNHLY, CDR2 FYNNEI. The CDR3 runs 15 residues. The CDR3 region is CASSERETGANVLTF. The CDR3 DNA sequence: TGTGCCAGCAGTGAAAGGGAAACCGGGGCCAACGTCCTGACTTTC.

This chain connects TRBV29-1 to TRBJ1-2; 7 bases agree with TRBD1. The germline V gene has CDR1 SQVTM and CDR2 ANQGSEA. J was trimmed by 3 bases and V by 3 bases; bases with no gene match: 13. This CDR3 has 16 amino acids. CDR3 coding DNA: TGCAGCGTTGACGACCCTCTACAGGGGTTTCACTATGGCTACACCTTC. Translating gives CSVDDPLQGFHYGYTF.

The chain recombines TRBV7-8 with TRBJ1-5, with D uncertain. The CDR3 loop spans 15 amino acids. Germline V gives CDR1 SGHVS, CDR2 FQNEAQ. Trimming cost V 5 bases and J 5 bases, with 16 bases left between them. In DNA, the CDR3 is TGTGCCAGCAGCCCTTTGCCATATTTCGATCAGCCCCAGCATTTT. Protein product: CASSPLPYFDQPQHF.

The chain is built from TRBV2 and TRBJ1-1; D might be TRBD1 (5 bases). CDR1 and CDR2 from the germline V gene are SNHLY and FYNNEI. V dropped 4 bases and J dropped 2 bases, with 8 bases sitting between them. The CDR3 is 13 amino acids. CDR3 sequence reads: CASSGGHNTEAFF. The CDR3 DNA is TGTGCCAGCAGTGGTGGACATAACACTGAAGCTTTCTTT.

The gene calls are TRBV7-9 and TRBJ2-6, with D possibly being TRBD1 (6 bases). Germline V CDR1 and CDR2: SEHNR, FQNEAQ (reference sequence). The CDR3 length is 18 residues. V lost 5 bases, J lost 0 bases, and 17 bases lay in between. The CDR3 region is CASSPRTAESSGANVLTF. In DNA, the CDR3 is TGTGCCAGCAGCCCTCGGACAGCCGAGAGCTCTGGGGCCAACGTCCTGACTTTC.

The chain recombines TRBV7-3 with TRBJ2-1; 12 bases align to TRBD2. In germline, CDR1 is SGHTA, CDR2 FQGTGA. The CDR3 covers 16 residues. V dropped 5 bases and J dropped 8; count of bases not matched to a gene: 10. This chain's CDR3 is CASSPRLAGALDEQFF. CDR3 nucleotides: TGTGCCAGCAGCCCGAGACTAGCGGGGGCCTTGGATGAGCAGTTCTTC.

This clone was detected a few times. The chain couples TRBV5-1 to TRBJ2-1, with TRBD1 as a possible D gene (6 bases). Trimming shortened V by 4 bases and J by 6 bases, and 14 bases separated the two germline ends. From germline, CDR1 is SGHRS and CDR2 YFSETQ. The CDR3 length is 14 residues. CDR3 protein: CASSRRTAPNEQFF. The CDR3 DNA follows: TGCGCCAGCAGCAGACGGACAGCCCCCAATGAGCAGTTCTTC.

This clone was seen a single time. The CDR3 loop reads CAISGDRDYRPQHF. CDR3 coding DNA: TGTGCCATCAGTGGGGACAGGGATTATCGGCCCCAGCATTTT. The chain has TRBV10-3 and TRBJ1-5; TRBD1 aligns across 9 bases. V shed 4 bases, J shed 9 bases, and the junction held 7 bases outside the gene matches. Germline CDR1 is ENHRY and CDR2 is SYGVKD. This CDR3 comprises 14 residues.

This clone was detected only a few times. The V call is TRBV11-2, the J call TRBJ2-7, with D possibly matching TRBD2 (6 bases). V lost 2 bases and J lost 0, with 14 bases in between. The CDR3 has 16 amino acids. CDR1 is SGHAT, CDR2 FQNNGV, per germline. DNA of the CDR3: TGTGCCAGCAGCTTACCCTTTGGGGGGAGCTCCTACGAGCAGTACTTC. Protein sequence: CASSLPFGGSSYEQYF.

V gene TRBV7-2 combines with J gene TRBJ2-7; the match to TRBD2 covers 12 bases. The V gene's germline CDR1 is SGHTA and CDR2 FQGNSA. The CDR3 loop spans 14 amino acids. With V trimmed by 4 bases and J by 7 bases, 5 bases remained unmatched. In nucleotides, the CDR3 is TGTGCCAGCAGCTCTAGCGGGAGGGCCCTTGAGCAGTACTTC. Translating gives CASSSSGRALEQYF.

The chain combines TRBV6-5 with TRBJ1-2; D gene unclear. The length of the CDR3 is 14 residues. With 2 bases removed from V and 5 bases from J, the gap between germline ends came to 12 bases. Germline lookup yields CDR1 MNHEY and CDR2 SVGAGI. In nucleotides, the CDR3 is TGTGCCAGCAGTTACCCCCTCGTAGGATATGGCTACACCTTC. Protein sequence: CASSYPLVGYGYTF.

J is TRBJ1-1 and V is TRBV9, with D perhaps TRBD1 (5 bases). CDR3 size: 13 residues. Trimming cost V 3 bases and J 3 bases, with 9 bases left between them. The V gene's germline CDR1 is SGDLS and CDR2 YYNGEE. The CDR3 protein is CASSGGTYTEAFF. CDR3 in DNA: TGTGCCAGCAGCGGGGGGACTTACACTGAAGCTTTCTTT.